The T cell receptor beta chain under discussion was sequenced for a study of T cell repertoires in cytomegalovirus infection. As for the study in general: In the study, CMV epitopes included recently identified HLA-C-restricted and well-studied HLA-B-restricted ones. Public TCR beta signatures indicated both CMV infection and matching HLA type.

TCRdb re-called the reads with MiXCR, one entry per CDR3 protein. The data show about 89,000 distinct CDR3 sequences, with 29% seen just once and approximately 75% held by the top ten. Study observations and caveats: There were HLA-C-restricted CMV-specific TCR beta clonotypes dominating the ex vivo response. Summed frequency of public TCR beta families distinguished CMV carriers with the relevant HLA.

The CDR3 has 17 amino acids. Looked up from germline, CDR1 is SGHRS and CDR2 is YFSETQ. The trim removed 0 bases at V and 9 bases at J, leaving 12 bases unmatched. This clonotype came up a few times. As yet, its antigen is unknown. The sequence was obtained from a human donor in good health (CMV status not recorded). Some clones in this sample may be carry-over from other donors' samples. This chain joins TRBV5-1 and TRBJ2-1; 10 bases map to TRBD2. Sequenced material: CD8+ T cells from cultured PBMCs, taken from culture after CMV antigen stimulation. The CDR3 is CASSLGAPGLASGEQFF. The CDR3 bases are TGCGCCAGCAGCTTGGGCGCCCCGGGACTAGCGTCTGGTGAGCAGTTCTTC.